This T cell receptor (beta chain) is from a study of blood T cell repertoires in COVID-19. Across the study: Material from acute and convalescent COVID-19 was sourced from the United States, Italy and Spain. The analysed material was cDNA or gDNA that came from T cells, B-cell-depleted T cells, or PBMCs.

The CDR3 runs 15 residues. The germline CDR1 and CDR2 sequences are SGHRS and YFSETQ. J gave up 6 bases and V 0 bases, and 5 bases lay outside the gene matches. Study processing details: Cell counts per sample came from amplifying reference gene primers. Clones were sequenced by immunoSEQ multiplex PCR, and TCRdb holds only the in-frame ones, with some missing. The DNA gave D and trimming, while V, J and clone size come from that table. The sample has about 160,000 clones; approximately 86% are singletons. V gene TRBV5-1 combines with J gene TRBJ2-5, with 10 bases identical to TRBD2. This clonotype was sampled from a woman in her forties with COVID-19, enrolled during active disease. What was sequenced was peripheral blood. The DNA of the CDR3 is TGCGCCAGCAGCTTGGAACTAGCGGGAATGAAGACCCAGTACTTC. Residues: CASSLELAGMKTQYF.